This TCR beta chain was found in a study of Ad26.COV2.S vaccination and SARS-CoV-2 variants (dated by TCRdb to the early 2020s). Describing the broader study: TCRbeta repertoire sequencing was used to assess the specificity and breadth of SARS-CoV-2-reactive T cell receptors after Ad26.COV2.S vaccination. A total of approximately 30 samples were included in the TCR-sequenced set, comprising roughly 19 Ad26.COV2.S vaccine recipients, 5 placebo recipients and 8 SARS-CoV-2 convalescent individuals.

CDR1 and CDR2 are read off the germline V gene (reference sequence) as SEHNR and FQNEAQ. CDR3 length: 13 amino acids, cysteine to phenylalanine. Only the CDR3 DNA stays, 39 bases, in frame from base 1. V lost 4 bases and J lost 7 bases; the stretch between them is 10 bases long. According to the study, the label for this sample's time point signals: individuals recovered from natural SARS-CoV-2 infection. Study-level results and caveats: The authors noted that the TCR breadth and depth analyses may have underestimated total T cell responses. Non-spike TCR breadth was comparable between vaccine and placebo recipients, consistent with the vaccine containing only spike. Compared with placebo recipients, Ad26.COV2.S recipients showed higher spike-specific TCR breadth (P = 0.0014). Substantial breadth of spike-specific CD8+ and CD4+ T cell responses was reported after vaccination.

The immunoSEQ Assay was the method used to sequence TCRbeta CDR3 regions. After extraction, genomic DNA underwent amplification by bias-controlled multiplex PCR, followed by high-throughput sequencing. Per the authors' processing: To quantify the absolute abundance of every unique TCRbeta CDR3 region, sequences were collapsed and filtered. T cell fraction was estimated by normalizing TCRbeta template counts to usable DNA, with usable DNA measured through amplification of reference genes found in all nucleated cells. Repertoire TCRs were annotated as SARS-CoV-2-specific by exact matching of V gene, CDR3 amino acid sequence and J gene to a known reactive TCR set. The reference SARS-CoV-2 TCR set was obtained from MIRA and was filtered for enrichment in COVID-19-positive ImmuneCODE repertoires, whereby public or cross-reactive TCRs were removed. Using the MIRA antigens, annotated TCRs were further analysed by specific ORF or by position within an ORF. Depth was the summed frequency of annotated unique rearrangements, while breadth was defined as annotated unique rearrangements over total unique productive rearrangements. TCR breadth was compared between groups using two-sided Wilcoxon rank-sum tests. The table comes from immuneACCESS by way of TCRdb, which keeps in-frame sequences with V and J called. Part of the clones is missing from these tables; in studies checked, under half for an unresolved V gene and the rest for unknown reasons. Clone size and the V and J calls come from that table; the DNA yielded D and trimming. The sample table lists roughly 380,000 clones, under 95% of them with a count of one. The ten largest make up roughly 3.9% of the sample.

In this sample, this clone turned up once. Its cognate antigen has yet to be identified. The input lacks base qualities; no much larger clone sits a single base away. The receptor chain draws on TRBV7-9 and TRBJ1-4; the D gene identity is not certain. Source: peripheral blood, taken after recovery from COVID-19. This TCR was recovered from a human donor who had recovered from COVID-19. The CDR3 has the sequence CASSSSSREKLFF. Here is the DNA: TGTGCCAGCAGCTCGTCGAGTCGTGAAAAACTGTTTTTT.